The 28 T cell receptor beta chains below come from one sample, sequenced in a study of T cells expressing NK-cell markers (TCRdb year 2020). The library was produced with 5' RACE. The sample was run on an Illumina HiSeq 2000. Following reprocessing of the reads by TCRdb, the data hold one row per CDR3 protein sequence and no DNA is available. The sample's table lists a count of about 540,000 distinct CDR3 sequences. The ten top clones hold 3.5% to 4.5% of the sample. Source material: blood T cells: a sorted CD56 or NKG2C T cell subset, CD4+ or CD8+ T cells, or bulk PBMC T cells (not recorded which). The source of these receptors is a young man in good health. Donor details come from another sample of the same person, matched by shared clones.

The chain recombines TRBV11-2 with TRBJ2-5; TCRdb indicates TRBD1, and absent DNA this call remains unverified. The length of the CDR3 is 15 residues. Germline assignment: CDR1 SGHAT and CDR2 FQNNGV. The CDR3 is CASSLRAPPGETQYF.

The chain links TRBV13 to TRBJ2-3; as DNA is missing, the TRBD1 call by TCRdb cannot be tested. Germline CDR1 PRHDT, CDR2 FYEKMQ (reference sequence). The CDR3 covers 16 residues. The chain's CDR3 is CASSLGRQGRTDTQYF. The variable domain in full, completed from reference TRBV13 and TRBJ2-3, reads AAGVIQSPRHLIKEKRETATLKCYPIPRHDTVYWYQQGPGQDPQFLISFYEKMQSDKGSIPDRFSAQQFSDYHSELNMSSLELGDSALYFCASSLGRQGRTDTQYFGPGTRLTVL.

This chain uses TRBV7-9 with TRBJ1-1; with no DNA, the TCRdb D assignment of TRBD1 cannot be verified. The CDR3 contains 16 residues. Germline assignment: CDR1 SEHNR and CDR2 FQNEAQ (reference sequence). CDR3 protein: CASSWITGQPNTEAFF.

V is TRBV29-1 and J is TRBJ2-3; TCRdb designates TRBD2, a call that cannot be tested without DNA. The length of the CDR3 is 18 residues. In germline, CDR1 is SQVTM, CDR2 ANQGSEA. The CDR3 sequence is CSVGKRGPQGFGTDTQYF.

The CDR3 spells CATSDAVGGGANTGELFF. This chain connects TRBV24-1 to TRBJ2-2; the D gene TCRdb calls, TRBD2, cannot be checked with no DNA. Germline V lookup: CDR1 KGHDR, CDR2 SFDVKD. This CDR3 comprises 18 residues.

The chain has TRBV7-9 and TRBJ2-1; the D gene TCRdb calls, TRBD2, cannot be checked with no DNA. Germline CDR1 is SEHNR and CDR2 is FQNEAQ (reference sequence). The CDR3 extends over 16 amino acids. CDR3 residues: CASSDNAGTIGNEQFF.

V gene TRBV12-3 or TRBV12-4 combines with J gene TRBJ2-1; there is no DNA to check the TCRdb D call of TRBD2. This CDR3 contains 16 residues. The CDR3 region is CASSFRAGGGYNEQFF.

This chain connects TRBV6-6 to TRBJ1-6. The germline CDR1 and CDR2 sequences are MNHNY and SVGAGI (reference sequence). The CDR3 is 12 amino acids. This CDR3 is CASSWSDSPLHF.

CDR3 region: CASSLLGQQNTEAFF. The chain links TRBV27 to TRBJ1-1; the D call of TRBD1 rests on TCRdb alone, since no DNA is present to check it. The CDR3 spans 15 residues. Germline V gives CDR1 MNHEY, CDR2 SMNVEV (reference sequence).

This rearrangement joins TRBV7-9 to TRBJ2-1; TCRdb indicates TRBD1, and absent DNA this call remains unverified. The CDR3 length is 14 residues. CDR1 SEHNR and CDR2 FQNEAQ come from the germline V gene (reference sequence). CDR3: CASFGQGTYNEQFF.

This sequence joins TRBV7-6 and TRBJ2-3; TCRdb returns TRBD1, unconfirmable since there is no DNA. Germline CDR1 reads SGHVS; CDR2 reads FNYEAQ. This CDR3 contains 19 residues. The CDR3 reads CASSLFPSQGQGSTDTQYF.

This rearrangement joins TRBV5-6 to TRBJ2-7; without DNA, the TCRdb call of TRBD2 cannot be checked. The CDR3 loop spans 15 amino acids. Germline V gives CDR1 SGHDT, CDR2 YYEEEE. The CDR3 protein is CASSLAASGKYEQYF.

The J gene is TRBJ2-7, the V gene TRBV28; without DNA, the TCRdb call of TRBD1 cannot be checked. The CDR3 length is 12 residues. Germline lookup yields CDR1 MDHEN and CDR2 SYDVKM. The CDR3 reads CASRRGTGDQYF.

The chain uses TRBV9 and TRBJ2-1; TCRdb indicates TRBD2, and absent DNA this call remains unverified. Looked up from germline, CDR1 is SGDLS and CDR2 is YYNGEE. This CDR3 is built from 13 residues. CDR3 sequence: CASSVGGGNEQFF.

This chain joins TRBV12-3 or TRBV12-4 and TRBJ1-2; TCRdb reports TRBD1, a call that lacks DNA to check it against. CDR3 length: 16 residues. The CDR3 sequence: CASSLAPPTGYYGYTF.

The chain recombines TRBV12-3 or TRBV12-4 with TRBJ2-7; TCRdb reports TRBD1, a call that lacks DNA to check it against. The CDR3 extends over 13 amino acids. The CDR3 loop reads CASSPGPTLEQYF.

The chain recombines TRBV6-2 or TRBV6-3 with TRBJ2-3; TCRdb calls TRBD2, which cannot be checked without DNA. This CDR3 is built from 18 residues. Germline V gene sequence: CDR1 MNHEY, CDR2 SVGEGT. CDR3 residues: CASIPTGGQQWVRDTQYF.

The chain recombines TRBV9 with TRBJ2-1; TCRdb returns TRBD2, unconfirmable since there is no DNA. The CDR3 runs 16 residues. CDR1 and CDR2 (germline): SGDLS, YYNGEE. The CDR3 reads CASTGFGTGSNNEQFF.

V is TRBV7-9 and J is TRBJ2-3; there is no DNA to check the TCRdb D call of TRBD2. The CDR3 totals 17 residues. Per germline, CDR1 SEHNR and CDR2 FQNEAQ (reference sequence). This CDR3 reads CASSLEGWQLLTDTQYF.

The V call is TRBV29-1, the J call TRBJ2-5; TCRdb picks TRBD1, but there is no DNA to check that call. Germline values: CDR1 SQVTM, CDR2 ANQGSEA. This CDR3 region has 16 residues. This chain's CDR3 is CSVGLPGPKLRETQYF.

The chain joins TRBV7-3 to TRBJ2-7; TCRdb returns TRBD1, unconfirmable since there is no DNA. Germline V gives CDR1 SGHTA, CDR2 FQGTGA. The CDR3 is 15 residues long. CDR3 residues: CASSLTGQGDYEQYF.

This chain connects TRBV28 to TRBJ1-5; TCRdb returns TRBD1, unconfirmable since there is no DNA. The CDR3 length is 14 residues. CDR1 MDHEN and CDR2 SYDVKM come from the germline V gene. CDR3 sequence: CATHLGGSNQPQHF.

The chain combines TRBV27 with TRBJ2-1. The germline V gene encodes CDR1 MNHEY and CDR2 SMNVEV (reference sequence). CDR3 length equals 12 residues. CDR3: CASSFLQGEQFF.

The V gene is TRBV4-2, the J gene TRBJ2-1; without DNA, the TCRdb call of TRBD2 cannot be checked. CDR3 length equals 20 residues. In germline, CDR1 is LGHNA, CDR2 YNFKEQ. The CDR3 loop is CASSQRGTSGSNKGDGEQFF.

The chain uses TRBV7-2 and TRBJ2-3; TCRdb returns TRBD2, unconfirmable since there is no DNA. The CDR3 consists of 16 residues. Per the germline V gene, CDR1 is SGHTA and CDR2 is FQGNSA. CDR3 sequence reads: CASTEVAGEVGDTQYF.

The rearrangement links TRBV14 to TRBJ2-3; no DNA is available, so the TRBD1 call from TCRdb remains unchecked. The CDR3 sequence is 16 residues long. Germline CDR1 is SGHDN and CDR2 is FVKESK. The CDR3 reads CASSRRQGTITDTQYF.

V usage is TRBV7-9 and J usage is TRBJ2-5. The CDR3 contains 12 residues. From germline, CDR1 is SEHNR and CDR2 FQNEAQ (reference sequence). The CDR3 loop reads CASSLEGWTQYF.

V and J are TRBV30 and TRBJ2-7; no DNA is available, so the TRBD2 call from TCRdb remains unchecked. This CDR3 is built from 17 residues. The germline gives CDR1 GTSNPN, CDR2 SVGIG (reference sequence). The CDR3: CAWMTSGKGGKTYEQYF.